These 17 T cell receptor beta chains were sequenced from one sample in a study of blood T cell repertoires in COVID-19. Using immunoSEQ multiplex PCR, the repertoire was profiled, and TCRdb retains in-frame clones only, with some absent. The profile covers 250,000 to 350,000 clones, with around nine tenths appearing a single time and approximately 12% taken by the ten largest. The sample taken for sequencing was peripheral blood. The receptors shown here come from a woman aged 60-70 years with acute or convalescent COVID-19.

The J gene is TRBJ1-3, the V gene TRBV7-6; possibly TRBD1 for D (5 bases). V was pared by 4 bases and J by 5 bases, with 15 bases between. CDR3 length: 15 amino acids. The V gene's germline CDR1 is SGHVS and CDR2 FNYEAQ. Here the CDR3 reads CASSSGVGRRNTIYF. CDR3 DNA: TGTGCCAGCAGCTCGGGGGTGGGACGCCGAAACACCATATATTTT.

A note on this clone: This sample includes further DNA sequences coding for the same CDR3. This chain links TRBV9 with TRBJ1-5, with 9 nucleotides matching TRBD1. Germline assignment: CDR1 SGDLS and CDR2 YYNGEE. V was pared by 0 bases and J by 4 bases, with 2 bases of the junction left unmatched. The CDR3 has 15 amino acids. Here the CDR3 reads CASSVGQGENQPQHF. In DNA form, the CDR3 reads TGTGCCAGCAGCGTAGGACAGGGGGAGAATCAGCCCCAGCATTTT. The full variable domain, with the rest looked up from reference TRBV9 and TRBJ1-5, is DSGVTQTPKHLITATGQRVTLRCSPRSGDLSVYWYQQSLDQGLQFLIQYYNGEERAKGNILERFSAQQFPDLHSELNLSSLELGDSALYFCASSVGQGENQPQHFGDGTRLSIL.

Details on this clone: This may arise from a read error, as a much more abundant clone is one base away. The gene calls are TRBV7-9 and TRBJ1-1; D gene ambiguous. In germline, CDR1 is SEHNR, CDR2 FQNEAQ (reference sequence). Trimming took off 1 base at V and 1 base at J, with 4 bases between the two ends. The CDR3 contains 13 residues. The DNA for the CDR3 is TGTGCCAGCAGCTTAGGACAGAACACTGAAGCTTTCTTT. Translating gives CASSLGQNTEAFF.

J is TRBJ2-4 and V is TRBV5-6, with D possibly being TRBD1 (5 bases). Germline values: CDR1 SGHDT, CDR2 YYEEEE. Trimming removed 0 bases at V and 7 bases at J, with 11 bases between. The CDR3 has 14 residues. For the CDR3, the DNA is TGTGCCAGCAGCTTGGACGTGGGGCGCAACATTCAGTACTTC. Protein: CASSLDVGRNIQYF.

This chain links TRBV7-2 with TRBJ2-5, with unresolved D. V was shortened by 4 bases and J by 1 base, with 7 bases between the two germline ends. Germline V gives CDR1 SGHTA, CDR2 FQGNSA. This CDR3 is built from 13 residues. The CDR3 spells CASSSEFQETQYF. The CDR3 bases are TGTGCCAGCAGCTCAGAATTCCAAGAGACCCAGTACTTC.

This clone showed up just a few times. V gene TRBV6-5 combines with J gene TRBJ2-7, with 9 bases aligning to TRBD1. After removal of 6 bases from V and 5 bases from J, the junction contained 11 bases not matched to a gene. Germline loops: CDR1 MNHEY, CDR2 SVGAGI. The CDR3 is 15 residues long. The CDR3 reads CASRSTGTGLHEQYF. In DNA form, the CDR3 reads TGTGCCAGCAGGTCGACCGGGACAGGGCTCCACGAGCAGTACTTC.

The rearrangement links TRBV2 to TRBJ1-6; TRBD1 is a possible D gene (6 bases). The germline CDR1 and CDR2 sequences are SNHLY and FYNNEI. The CDR3 is 16 amino acids. V lost 7 bases and J 6 bases, leaving 19 bases between the germline ends. CDR3 loop: CASIPQGQVANSPLHF. The CDR3 DNA follows: TGTGCCAGCATTCCTCAGGGGCAGGTCGCTAATTCACCCCTCCACTTT.

CDR3 DNA sequence: TGCGCCAGCAGCTTGCCCGCGTTAAACACCGGGGAGCTGTTTTTT. Translation gives CASSLPALNTGELFF. V gene TRBV5-1 combines with J gene TRBJ2-2, with unresolved D. The V and J ends lost 1 base and 2 bases respectively, with 9 bases between them. CDR1 and CDR2 (germline): SGHRS, YFSETQ. The CDR3 contains 15 residues.

The chain has TRBV7-2 and TRBJ2-7, with a weak D call TRBD2 (6 bases). CDR1 is SGHTA and CDR2 is FQGNSA in the germline V gene. Trimming cost V 3 bases and J 2 bases, with 14 bases left between them. The CDR3 loop spans 15 amino acids. CDR3 nucleotide sequence: TGTGCCAGCAGCTTCTGGGGGAGGTTTACCTACGAGCAGTACTTC. Its translation: CASSFWGRFTYEQYF.

CDR3 DNA: TGTGCCAGCCTCTCTCAGAAGGGGGATACGCAGTATTTT. It yields the protein CASLSQKGDTQYF. The chain joins TRBV2 to TRBJ2-3; D is possibly TRBD1 (5 bases). The length of the CDR3 is 13 residues. V lost 8 bases and J 6 bases, leaving 15 bases between the germline ends. CDR1 is SNHLY and CDR2 is FYNNEI in the germline V gene.

J is TRBJ1-3 and V is TRBV4-3, with 7 bases that match TRBD1. J gave up 3 bases and V 1 base, and 6 bases lay outside the gene matches. The CDR3 covers 16 residues. The V gene's germline CDR1 is LGHNA and CDR2 YSLEER. The CDR3 region has the DNA TGCGCCAGCAGCCAAGGCAAGGGGGCCGGTGGAAACACCATATATTTT. Translating gives CASSQGKGAGGNTIYF.

V is TRBV5-1 and J is TRBJ2-7; maybe TRBD1 (6 bases). Trimming removed 0 bases from V and 0 bases from J, with 10 bases in between. The CDR3 totals 15 residues. Per the germline V gene, CDR1 is SGHRS and CDR2 is YFSETQ. The CDR3 region has the DNA TGCGCCAGCAGCTTGGGACACAGGGACTCCTACGAGCAGTACTTC. Encoded protein: CASSLGHRDSYEQYF.

The genes are TRBV2 and TRBJ1-6, with D possibly being TRBD1 (5 bases). The V gene's germline CDR1 is SNHLY and CDR2 FYNNEI. The CDR3 covers 14 residues. With 6 bases removed from V and 7 bases from J, the gap between germline ends came to 13 bases. The CDR3 reads CASRADSRNSPLHF. CDR3 bases: TGTGCCAGCAGGGCAGACAGTCGAAATTCACCCCTCCACTTT. The entire variable domain, with the rest obtained from reference TRBV2 and TRBJ1-6, is as follows: EPEVTQTPSHQVTQMGQEVILRCVPISNHLYFYWYRQILGQKVEFLVSFYNNEISEKSEIFDDQFSVERPDGSNFTLKIRSTKLEDSAMYFCASRADSRNSPLHFGNGTRLTVT.

The V and J genes are TRBV2 and TRBJ1-2; possible D gene TRBD1, 6 bases. V dropped 5 bases and J dropped 4 bases, with 14 bases sitting between them. CDR1 and CDR2 (germline): SNHLY, FYNNEI. This CDR3 spans 14 amino acids. The CDR3 loop reads CASSTVDSFYGYTF. The CDR3 nucleotides are TGTGCCAGCAGTACGGTGGACAGTTTCTATGGCTACACCTTC.

CDR3 DNA sequence: TGTGCCAGCAGTGAACAGGCCTCTGGAAACACCATATATTTT. Protein product: CASSEQASGNTIYF. V and J are TRBV2 and TRBJ1-3; D gene ambiguous. This CDR3 is built from 14 residues. CDR1 SNHLY and CDR2 FYNNEI come from the germline V gene. V gave up 2 bases and J gave up 0 bases, with 5 bases separating them.

The genes are TRBV5-1 and TRBJ2-7; 7 bases map to TRBD2. Germline lookup yields CDR1 SGHRS and CDR2 YFSETQ. The V gene end was trimmed by 2 bases and the J gene end by 5 bases; junction bases not matched to a gene: 13. The CDR3 is 16 amino acids. DNA for the CDR3: TGCGCCAGCAGCTTTGGAGGGACTACAGGTATCGACGAGCAGTACTTC. Amino acid sequence: CASSFGGTTGIDEQYF.

The chain links TRBV11-3 to TRBJ2-2; tentatively, D is TRBD1 (5 bases). V was pared by 6 bases and J by 7 bases, with 21 bases between. Germline CDR1 and CDR2: SGHNT and YENEEA. The CDR3 loop spans 16 amino acids. CDR3 sequence reads: CASSRRTAGQVGELFF. CDR3 in DNA: TGTGCCAGCAGTCGACGCACGGCAGGGCAGGTCGGGGAGCTGTTTTTT. Drawing the rest from reference TRBV11-3 and TRBJ2-2, the complete variable domain is EAGVVQSPRYKIIEKKQPVAFWCNPISGHNTLYWYLQNLGQGPELLIRYENEEAVDDSQLPKDRFSAERLKGVDSTLKIQPAELGDSAVYLCASSRRTAGQVGELFFGEGSRLTVL.